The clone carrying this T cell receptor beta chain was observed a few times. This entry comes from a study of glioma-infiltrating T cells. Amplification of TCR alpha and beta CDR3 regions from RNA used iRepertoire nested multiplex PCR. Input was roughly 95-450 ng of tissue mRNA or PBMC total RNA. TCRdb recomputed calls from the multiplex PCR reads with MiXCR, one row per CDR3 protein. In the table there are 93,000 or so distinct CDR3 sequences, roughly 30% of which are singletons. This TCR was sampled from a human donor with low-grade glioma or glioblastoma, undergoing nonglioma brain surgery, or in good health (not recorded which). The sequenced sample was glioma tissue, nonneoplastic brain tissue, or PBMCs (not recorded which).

The CDR3 nucleotides are TGTGCCAGCAGCTTAGGGGTGGAGCAAGAGACCCAGTACTTC. This encodes CASSLGVEQETQYF. This sequence joins TRBV7-2 and TRBJ2-5; D not certain. Looked up from germline, CDR1 is SGHTA and CDR2 is FQGNSA. Trimming left V 1 base short and J 2 bases short, with 8 bases between. This CDR3 spans 14 amino acids. Drawing the rest from reference TRBV7-2 and TRBJ2-5, the complete variable domain is GAGVSQSPSNKVTEKGKDVELRCDPISGHTALYWYRQSLGQGLEFLIYFQGNSAPDKSGLPSDRFSAERTGGSVSTLTIQRTQQEDSAVYLCASSLGVEQETQYFGPGTRLLVL.